The sequence of this T cell receptor (beta chain) was determined in a study of blood T cell repertoires in COVID-19. About the research overall: Donors in the United States, Italy and Spain gave samples during acute or convalescent COVID-19. PBMCs, B-cell-depleted T cells, or T cells provided the cDNA or gDNA that made up the material.

This table comes from immunoSEQ multiplex PCR, and its TCRdb copy is limited to in-frame clones, with some not included. The sample holds 350,000 or so clones; about 92% are singletons and the top ten take less than 20%. The trim removed 3 bases at V and 6 bases at J, leaving 6 bases unmatched. This CDR3 region has 14 residues. Germline values: CDR1 MNHEY, CDR2 SMNVEV (reference sequence). Clinical history as reported by participants underpinned cohort assignment. Two negative PCRs, clearance, or symptom resolution characterized the recovered Cohort 3 donors. J is TRBJ2-7 and V is TRBV27; TRBD2 matches at 9 bases. The specimen sequenced was PBMCs or T cells enriched from blood (not recorded which). The clonotype comes from a woman in her 30s who had recovered from COVID-19. As DNA, the CDR3 is TGTGCCAGCAGTTTTTGGTCTAGCGGGGTCGAGCAGTACTTC. Protein: CASSFWSSGVEQYF.